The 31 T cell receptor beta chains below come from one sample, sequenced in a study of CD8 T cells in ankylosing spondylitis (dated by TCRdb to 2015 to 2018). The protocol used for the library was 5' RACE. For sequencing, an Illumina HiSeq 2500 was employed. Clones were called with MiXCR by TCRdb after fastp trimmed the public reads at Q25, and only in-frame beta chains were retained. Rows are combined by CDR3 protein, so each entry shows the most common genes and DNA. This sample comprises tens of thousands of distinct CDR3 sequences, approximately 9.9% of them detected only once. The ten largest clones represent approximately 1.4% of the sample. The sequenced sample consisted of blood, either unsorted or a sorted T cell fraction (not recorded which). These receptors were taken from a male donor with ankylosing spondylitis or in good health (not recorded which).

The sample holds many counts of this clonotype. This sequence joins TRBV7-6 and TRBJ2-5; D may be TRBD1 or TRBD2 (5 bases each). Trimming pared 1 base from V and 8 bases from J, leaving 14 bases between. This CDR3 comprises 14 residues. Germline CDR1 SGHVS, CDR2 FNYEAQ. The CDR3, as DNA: TGTGCCAGCAGCTTAGTCTCGGGGCAGGGTACCCAGTACTTC. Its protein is CASSLVSGQGTQYF.

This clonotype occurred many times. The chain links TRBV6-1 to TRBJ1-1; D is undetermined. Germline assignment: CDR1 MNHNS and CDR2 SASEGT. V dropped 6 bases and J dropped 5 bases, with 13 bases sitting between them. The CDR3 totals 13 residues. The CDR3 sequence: CASRPDEWTEAFF. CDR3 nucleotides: TGTGCCAGCAGACCGGACGAGTGGACTGAAGCTTTCTTT.

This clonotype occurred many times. CDR3 residues: CASSQTGGYEQYF. The CDR3 DNA sequence: TGTGCCAGCAGCCAGACAGGGGGCTACGAGCAGTACTTC. J is TRBJ2-7 and V is TRBV5-5, with 9 bases lining up with TRBD1. V dropped 4 bases and J dropped 3; count of bases not matched to a gene: 2. The germline gives CDR1 SGHKS, CDR2 YYEKEE (reference sequence). The CDR3 runs to 13 residues.

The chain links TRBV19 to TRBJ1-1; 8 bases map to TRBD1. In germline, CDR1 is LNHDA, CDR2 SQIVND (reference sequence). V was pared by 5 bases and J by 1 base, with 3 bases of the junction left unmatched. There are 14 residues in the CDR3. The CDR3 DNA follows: TGTGCCAGTAGTGCCGACAGGGGGAACACTGAAGCTTTCTTT. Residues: CASSADRGNTEAFF.

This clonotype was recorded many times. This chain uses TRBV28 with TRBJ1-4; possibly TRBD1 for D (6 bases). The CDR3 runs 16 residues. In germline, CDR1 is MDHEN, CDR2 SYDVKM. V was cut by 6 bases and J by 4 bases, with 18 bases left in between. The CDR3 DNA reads TGTGCCAGCAGCCGACATATAGGGGGTTATAATGAAAAACTGTTTTTT. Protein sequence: CASSRHIGGYNEKLFF.

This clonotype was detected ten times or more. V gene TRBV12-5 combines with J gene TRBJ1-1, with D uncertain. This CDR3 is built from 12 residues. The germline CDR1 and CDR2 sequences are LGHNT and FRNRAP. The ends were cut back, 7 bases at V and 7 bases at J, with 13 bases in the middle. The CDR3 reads CASAPQQLEAFF. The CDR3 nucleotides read TGTGCTAGTGCTCCTCAACAGCTTGAAGCTTTCTTT.

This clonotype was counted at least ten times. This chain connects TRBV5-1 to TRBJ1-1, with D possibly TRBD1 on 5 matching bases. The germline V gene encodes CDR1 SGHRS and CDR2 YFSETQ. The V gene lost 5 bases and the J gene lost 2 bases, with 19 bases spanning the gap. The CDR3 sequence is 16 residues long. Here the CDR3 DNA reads TGCGCCAGCAGAACGGGGGTTCTCCCTGGAAACACTGAAGCTTTCTTT. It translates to CASRTGVLPGNTEAFF. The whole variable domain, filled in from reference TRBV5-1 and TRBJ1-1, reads KAGVTQTPRYLIKTRGQQVTLSCSPISGHRSVSWYQQTPGQGLQFLFEYFSETQRNKGNFPGRFSGRQFSNSRSEMNVSTLELGDSALYLCASRTGVLPGNTEAFFGQGTRLTVV.

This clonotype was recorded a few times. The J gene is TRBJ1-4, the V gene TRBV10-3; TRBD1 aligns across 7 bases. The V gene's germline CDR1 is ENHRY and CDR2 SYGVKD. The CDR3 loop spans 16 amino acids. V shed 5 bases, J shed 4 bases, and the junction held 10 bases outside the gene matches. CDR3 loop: CAISPVKGQLNEKLFF. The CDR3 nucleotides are TGTGCCATCAGTCCAGTCAAGGGACAGCTTAATGAAAAACTGTTTTTT.

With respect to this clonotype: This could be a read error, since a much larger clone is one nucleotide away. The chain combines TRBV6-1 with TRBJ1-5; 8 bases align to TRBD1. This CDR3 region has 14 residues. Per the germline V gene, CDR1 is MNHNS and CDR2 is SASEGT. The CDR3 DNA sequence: TGTGCCAGCAGTCGGACAGGGAGGAATCAGCCCAAGCATTTT. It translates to CASSRTGRNQPKHF.

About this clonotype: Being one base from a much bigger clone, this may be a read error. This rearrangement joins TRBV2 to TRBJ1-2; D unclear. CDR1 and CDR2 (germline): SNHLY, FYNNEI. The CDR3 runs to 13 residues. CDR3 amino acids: CASSENFNYDYTF. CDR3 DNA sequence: TGTGCCAGCAGTGAGAACTTTAACTATGACTACACCTTC. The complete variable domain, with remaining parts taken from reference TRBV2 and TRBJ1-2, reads EPEVTQTPSHQVTQMGQEVILRCVPISNHLYFYWYRQILGQKVEFLVSFYNNEISEKSEIFDDQFSVERPDGSNFTLKIRSTKLEDSAMYFCASSENFNYDYTFGSGTRLTVV.

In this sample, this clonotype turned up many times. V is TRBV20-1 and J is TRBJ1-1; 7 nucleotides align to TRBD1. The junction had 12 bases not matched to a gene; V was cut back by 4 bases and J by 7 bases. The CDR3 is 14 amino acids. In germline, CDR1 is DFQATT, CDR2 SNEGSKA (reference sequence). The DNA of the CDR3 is TGCAGTGCTAACAGGAACAGGGGACTACTTGAAGCTTTCTTT. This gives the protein CSANRNRGLLEAFF.

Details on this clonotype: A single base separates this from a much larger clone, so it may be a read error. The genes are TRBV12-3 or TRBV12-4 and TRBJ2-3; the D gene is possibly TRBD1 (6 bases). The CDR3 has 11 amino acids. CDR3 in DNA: TGTGTCAGCAGTTTAGGGGGTACGCAGTATTTT. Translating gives CVSSLGGTQYF.

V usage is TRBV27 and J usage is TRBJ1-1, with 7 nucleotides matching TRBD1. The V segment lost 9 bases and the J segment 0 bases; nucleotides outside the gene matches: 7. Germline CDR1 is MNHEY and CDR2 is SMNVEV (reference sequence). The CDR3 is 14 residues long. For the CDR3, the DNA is TGTGCCAGTTCAGGGGGAAAGGTGAACACTGAAGCTTTCTTT. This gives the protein CASSGGKVNTEAFF.

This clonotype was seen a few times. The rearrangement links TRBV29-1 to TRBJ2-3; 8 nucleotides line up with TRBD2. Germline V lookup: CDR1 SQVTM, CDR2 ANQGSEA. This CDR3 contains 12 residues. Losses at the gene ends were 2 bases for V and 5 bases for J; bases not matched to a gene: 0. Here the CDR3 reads CSVELAGDTQYF. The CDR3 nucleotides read TGCAGCGTTGAACTAGCGGGAGATACGCAGTATTTT.

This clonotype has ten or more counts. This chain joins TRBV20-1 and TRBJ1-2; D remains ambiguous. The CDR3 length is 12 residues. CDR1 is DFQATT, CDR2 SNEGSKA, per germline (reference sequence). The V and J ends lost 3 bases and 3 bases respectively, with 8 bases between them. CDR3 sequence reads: CSASFEDYGYTF. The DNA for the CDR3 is TGCAGTGCTAGTTTCGAAGACTATGGCTACACCTTC.

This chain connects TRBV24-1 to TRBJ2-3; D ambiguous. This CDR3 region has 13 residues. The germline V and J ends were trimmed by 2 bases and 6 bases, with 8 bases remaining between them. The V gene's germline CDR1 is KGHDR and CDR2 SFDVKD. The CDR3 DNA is TGTGCCACCAGTGATTACAGTATCGATACGCAGTATTTT. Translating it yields CATSDYSIDTQYF.

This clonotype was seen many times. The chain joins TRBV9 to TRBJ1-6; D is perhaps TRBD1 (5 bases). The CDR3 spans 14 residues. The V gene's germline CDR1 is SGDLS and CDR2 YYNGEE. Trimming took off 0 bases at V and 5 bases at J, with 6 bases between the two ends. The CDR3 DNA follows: TGTGCCAGCAGCGTAGAAGGGGATAATTCACCCCTCCACTTT. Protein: CASSVEGDNSPLHF.

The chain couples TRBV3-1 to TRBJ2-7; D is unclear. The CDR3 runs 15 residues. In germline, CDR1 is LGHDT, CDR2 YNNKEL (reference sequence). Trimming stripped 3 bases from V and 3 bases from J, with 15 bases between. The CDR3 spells CASSQASRSSYEQYF. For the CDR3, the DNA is TGTGCCAGCAGCCAGGCCTCCCGGTCGAGCTACGAGCAGTACTTC.

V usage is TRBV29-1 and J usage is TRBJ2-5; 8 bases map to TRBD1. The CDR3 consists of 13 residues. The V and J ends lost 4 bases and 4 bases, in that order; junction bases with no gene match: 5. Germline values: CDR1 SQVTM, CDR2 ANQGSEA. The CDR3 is CSVATGALETQYF. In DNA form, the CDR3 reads TGCAGCGTTGCGACAGGGGCGTTAGAGACCCAGTACTTC.

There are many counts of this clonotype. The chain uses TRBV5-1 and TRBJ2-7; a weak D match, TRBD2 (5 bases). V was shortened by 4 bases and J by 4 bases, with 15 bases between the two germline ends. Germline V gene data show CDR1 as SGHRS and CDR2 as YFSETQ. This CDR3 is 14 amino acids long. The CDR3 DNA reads TGCGCCAGCAGCCACGGAGGACCGTGGTACGAGCAGTACTTC. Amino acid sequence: CASSHGGPWYEQYF.

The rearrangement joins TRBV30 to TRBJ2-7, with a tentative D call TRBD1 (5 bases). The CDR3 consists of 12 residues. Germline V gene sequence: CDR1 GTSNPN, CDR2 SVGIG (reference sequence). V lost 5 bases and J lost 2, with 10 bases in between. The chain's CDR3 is CAWAGNPYEQYF. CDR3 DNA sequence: TGTGCCTGGGCAGGGAACCCCTACGAGCAGTACTTC.

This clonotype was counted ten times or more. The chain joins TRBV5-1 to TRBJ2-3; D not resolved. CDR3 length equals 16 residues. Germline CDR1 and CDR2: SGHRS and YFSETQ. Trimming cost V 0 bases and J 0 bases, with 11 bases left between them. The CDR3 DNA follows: TGCGCCAGCAGCTTGGTAGTAGGGCTTAGCACAGATACGCAGTATTTT. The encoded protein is CASSLVVGLSTDTQYF. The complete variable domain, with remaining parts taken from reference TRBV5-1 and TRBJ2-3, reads KAGVTQTPRYLIKTRGQQVTLSCSPISGHRSVSWYQQTPGQGLQFLFEYFSETQRNKGNFPGRFSGRQFSNSRSEMNVSTLELGDSALYLCASSLVVGLSTDTQYFGPGTRLTVL.

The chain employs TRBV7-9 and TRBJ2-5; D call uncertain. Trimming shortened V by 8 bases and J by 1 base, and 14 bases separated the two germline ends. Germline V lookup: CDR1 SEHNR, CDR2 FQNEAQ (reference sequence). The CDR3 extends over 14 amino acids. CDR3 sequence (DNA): TGTGCCAGCTTCCAGGCCCCGGCCCAAGAGACCCAGTACTTC. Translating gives CASFQAPAQETQYF.

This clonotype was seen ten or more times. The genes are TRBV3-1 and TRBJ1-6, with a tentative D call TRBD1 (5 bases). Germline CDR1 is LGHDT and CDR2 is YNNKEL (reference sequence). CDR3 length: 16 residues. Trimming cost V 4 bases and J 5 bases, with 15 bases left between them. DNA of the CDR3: TGTGCCAGCAGCCCGCTGGCACAGGTCGATAATTCACCCCTCCACTTT. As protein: CASSPLAQVDNSPLHF.

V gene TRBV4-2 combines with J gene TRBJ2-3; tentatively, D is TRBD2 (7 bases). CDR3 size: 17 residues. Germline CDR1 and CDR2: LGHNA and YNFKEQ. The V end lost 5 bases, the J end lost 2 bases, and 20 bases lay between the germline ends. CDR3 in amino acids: CASSFGRGAIYTDTQYF. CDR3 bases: TGTGCCAGCAGCTTTGGGAGGGGGGCCATATACACAGATACGCAGTATTTT.

CDR3 sequence: CSVAPDTEAFF. The DNA for the CDR3 is TGCAGCGTTGCCCCAGACACTGAAGCTTTCTTT. The chain recombines TRBV29-1 with TRBJ1-1; D ambiguous. CDR3 length: 11 residues. Germline lookup yields CDR1 SQVTM and CDR2 ANQGSEA. Trimming left V 4 bases short and J 3 bases short, with 6 bases between.

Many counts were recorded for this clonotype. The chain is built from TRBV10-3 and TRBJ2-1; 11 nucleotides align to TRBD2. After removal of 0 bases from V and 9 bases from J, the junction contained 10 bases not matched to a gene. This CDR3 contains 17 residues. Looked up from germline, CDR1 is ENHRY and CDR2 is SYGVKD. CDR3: CAISESSVAGGKSEQFF. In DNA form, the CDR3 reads TGTGCCATCAGTGAGTCCAGCGTAGCGGGGGGGAAAAGTGAGCAGTTCTTC.

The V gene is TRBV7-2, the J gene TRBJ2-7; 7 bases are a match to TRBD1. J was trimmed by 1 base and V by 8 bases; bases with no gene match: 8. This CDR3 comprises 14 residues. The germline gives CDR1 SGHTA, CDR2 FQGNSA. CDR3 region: CASERQGQSYEQYF. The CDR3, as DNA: TGTGCCAGCGAGAGACAGGGACAATCCTACGAGCAGTACTTC.

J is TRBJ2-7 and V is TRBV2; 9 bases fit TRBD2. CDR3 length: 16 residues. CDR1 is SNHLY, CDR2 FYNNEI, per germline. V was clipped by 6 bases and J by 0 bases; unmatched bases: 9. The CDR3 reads CASRVGLAIYSYEQYF. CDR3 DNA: TGTGCCAGCAGGGTTGGACTAGCGATTTACTCCTACGAGCAGTACTTC.

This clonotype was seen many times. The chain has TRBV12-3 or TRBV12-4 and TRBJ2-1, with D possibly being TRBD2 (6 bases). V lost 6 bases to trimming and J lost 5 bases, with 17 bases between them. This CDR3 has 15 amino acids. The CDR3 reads CASRPDSWGDNEQFF. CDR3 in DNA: TGTGCCAGCAGACCCGATTCGTGGGGGGACAATGAGCAGTTCTTC.

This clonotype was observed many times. CDR3 nucleotides: TGCAGCGTTCGTTACGGGACAGGGGGCAAATTGGGATCCCAGCATTTT. It is translated as CSVRYGTGGKLGSQHF. This rearrangement joins TRBV29-1 to TRBJ1-5; 12 nucleotides align to TRBD1. The CDR3 sequence is 16 residues long. V trimming: 5 bases; J trimming: 11 bases; junction bases outside the gene matches: 16. CDR1 SQVTM and CDR2 ANQGSEA come from the germline V gene.